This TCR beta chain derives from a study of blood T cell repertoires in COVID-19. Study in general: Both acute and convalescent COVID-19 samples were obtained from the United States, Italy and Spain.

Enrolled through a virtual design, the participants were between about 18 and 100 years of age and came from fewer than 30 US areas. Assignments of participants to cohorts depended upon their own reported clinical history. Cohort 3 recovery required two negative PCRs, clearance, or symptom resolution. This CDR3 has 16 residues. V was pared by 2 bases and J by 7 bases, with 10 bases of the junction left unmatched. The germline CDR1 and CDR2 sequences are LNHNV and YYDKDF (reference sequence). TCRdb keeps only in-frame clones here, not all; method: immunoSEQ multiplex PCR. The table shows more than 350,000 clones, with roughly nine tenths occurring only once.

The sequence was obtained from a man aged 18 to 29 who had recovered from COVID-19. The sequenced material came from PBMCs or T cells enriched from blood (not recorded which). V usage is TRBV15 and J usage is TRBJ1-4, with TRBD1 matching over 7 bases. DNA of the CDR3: TGTGCCACCAGCAGAATCCAGACAGGGACTGGTGAAAAACTGTTTTTT. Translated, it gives CATSRIQTGTGEKLFF.